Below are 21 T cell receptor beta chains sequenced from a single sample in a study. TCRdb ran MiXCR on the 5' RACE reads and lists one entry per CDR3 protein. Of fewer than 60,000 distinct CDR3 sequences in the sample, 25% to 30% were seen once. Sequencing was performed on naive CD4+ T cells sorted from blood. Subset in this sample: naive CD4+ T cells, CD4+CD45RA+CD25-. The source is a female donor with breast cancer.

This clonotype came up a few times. CDR3 DNA: TGTGCCAGCAGTCTCTCTGGGGCCAACGTCCTGACTTTC. This sequence encodes CASSLSGANVLTF. This chain joins TRBV6-5 and TRBJ2-6; D is unresolved. The CDR3 loop spans 13 amino acids. V was clipped by 5 bases and J by 0 bases, with 2 bases between them. Per the germline V gene, CDR1 is MNHEY and CDR2 is SVGAGI.

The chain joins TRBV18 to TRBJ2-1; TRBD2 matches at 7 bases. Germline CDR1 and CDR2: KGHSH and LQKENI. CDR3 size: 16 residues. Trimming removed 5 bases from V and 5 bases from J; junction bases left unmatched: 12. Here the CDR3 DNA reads TGTGCCAGCTCAAGACCGGGGACTAACCGCCACAATGAGCAGTTCTTC. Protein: CASSRPGTNRHNEQFF.

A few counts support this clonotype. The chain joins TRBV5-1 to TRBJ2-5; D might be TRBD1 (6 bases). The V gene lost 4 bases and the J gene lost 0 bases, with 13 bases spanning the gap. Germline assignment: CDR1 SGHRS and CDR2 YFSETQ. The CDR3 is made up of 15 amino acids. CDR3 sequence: CASSQFDRYQETQYF. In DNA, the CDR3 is TGCGCCAGCAGCCAATTTGACAGGTACCAAGAGACCCAGTACTTC. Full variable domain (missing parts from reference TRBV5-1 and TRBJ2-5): KAGVTQTPRYLIKTRGQQVTLSCSPISGHRSVSWYQQTPGQGLQFLFEYFSETQRNKGNFPGRFSGRQFSNSRSEMNVSTLELGDSALYLCASSQFDRYQETQYFGPGTRLLVL.

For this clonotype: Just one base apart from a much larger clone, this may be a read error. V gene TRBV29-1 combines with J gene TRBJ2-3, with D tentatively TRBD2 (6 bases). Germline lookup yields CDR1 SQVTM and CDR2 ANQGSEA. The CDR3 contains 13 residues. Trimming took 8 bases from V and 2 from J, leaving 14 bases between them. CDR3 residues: CSIAGLHTDTQYF. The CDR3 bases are TGCAGCATTGCGGGACTCCACACAGATACGCAGTATTTT.

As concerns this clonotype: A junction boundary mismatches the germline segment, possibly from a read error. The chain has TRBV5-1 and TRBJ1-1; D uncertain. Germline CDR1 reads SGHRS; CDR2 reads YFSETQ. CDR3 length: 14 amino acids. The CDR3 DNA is TGCACCAGCAGCTTCCTAGACATGAACACTGAAGCTTTCTTT. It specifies CTSSFLDMNTEAFF.

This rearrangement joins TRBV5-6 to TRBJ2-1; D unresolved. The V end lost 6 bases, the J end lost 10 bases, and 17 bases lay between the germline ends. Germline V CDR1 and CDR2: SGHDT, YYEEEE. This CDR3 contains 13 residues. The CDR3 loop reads CASNPRSVREQFF. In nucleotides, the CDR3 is TGTGCCAGCAACCCCAGGAGTGTGAGAGAGCAGTTCTTC.

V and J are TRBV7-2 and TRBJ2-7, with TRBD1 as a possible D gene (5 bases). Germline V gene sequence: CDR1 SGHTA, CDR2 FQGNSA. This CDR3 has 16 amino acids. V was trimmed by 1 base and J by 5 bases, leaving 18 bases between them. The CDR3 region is CASSLVGVRQGNEQYF. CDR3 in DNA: TGTGCCAGCAGCTTAGTTGGTGTACGGCAGGGAAACGAGCAGTACTTC.

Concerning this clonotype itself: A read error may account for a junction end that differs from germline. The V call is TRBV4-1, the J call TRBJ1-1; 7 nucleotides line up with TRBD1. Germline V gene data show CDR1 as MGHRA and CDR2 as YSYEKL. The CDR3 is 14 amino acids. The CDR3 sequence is CASSQVTGNAEAFF. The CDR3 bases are TGCGCCAGCAGCCAAGTGACAGGGAACGCTGAAGCTTTCTTT.

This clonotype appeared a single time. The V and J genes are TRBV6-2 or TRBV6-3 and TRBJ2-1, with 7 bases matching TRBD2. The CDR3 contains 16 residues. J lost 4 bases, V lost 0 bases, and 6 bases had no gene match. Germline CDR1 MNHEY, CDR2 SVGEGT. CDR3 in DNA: TGTGCCAGCAGTTACTCCGCGGGAGCGGGGTACAATGAGCAGTTCTTC. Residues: CASSYSAGAGYNEQFF.

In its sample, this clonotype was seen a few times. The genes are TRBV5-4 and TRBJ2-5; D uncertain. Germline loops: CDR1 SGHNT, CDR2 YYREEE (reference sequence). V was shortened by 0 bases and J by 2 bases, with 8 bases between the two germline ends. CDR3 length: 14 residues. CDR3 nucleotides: TGTGCCAGCAGCTTGGGAAGTCAGCAAGAGACCCAGTACTTC. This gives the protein CASSLGSQQETQYF. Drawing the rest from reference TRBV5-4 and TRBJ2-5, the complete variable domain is ETGVTQSPTHLIKTRGQQVTLRCSSQSGHNTVSWYQQALGQGPQFIFQYYREEENGRGNFPPRFSGLQFPNYSSELNVNALELDDSALYLCASSLGSQQETQYFGPGTRLLVL.

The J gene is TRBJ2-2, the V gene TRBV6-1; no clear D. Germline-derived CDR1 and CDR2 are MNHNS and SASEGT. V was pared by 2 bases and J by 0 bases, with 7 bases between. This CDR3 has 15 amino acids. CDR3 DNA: TGTGCCAGCAGTGAAAGGTGGCCGAACACCGGGGAGCTGTTTTTT. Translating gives CASSERWPNTGELFF.

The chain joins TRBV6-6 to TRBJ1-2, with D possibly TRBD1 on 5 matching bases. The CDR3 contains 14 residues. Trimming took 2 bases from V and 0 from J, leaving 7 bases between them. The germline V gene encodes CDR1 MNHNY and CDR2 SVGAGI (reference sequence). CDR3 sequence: CASSYQGTNYGYTF. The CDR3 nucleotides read TGTGCCAGCAGTTACCAGGGAACTAACTATGGCTACACCTTC.

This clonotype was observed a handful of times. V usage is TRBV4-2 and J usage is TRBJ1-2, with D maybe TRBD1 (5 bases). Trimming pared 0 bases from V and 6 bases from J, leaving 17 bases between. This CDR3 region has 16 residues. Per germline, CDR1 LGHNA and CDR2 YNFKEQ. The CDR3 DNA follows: TGTGCCAGCAGCCAAGAGGCAGGGATGGTACTTGATGGCTACACCTTC. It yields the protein CASSQEAGMVLDGYTF.

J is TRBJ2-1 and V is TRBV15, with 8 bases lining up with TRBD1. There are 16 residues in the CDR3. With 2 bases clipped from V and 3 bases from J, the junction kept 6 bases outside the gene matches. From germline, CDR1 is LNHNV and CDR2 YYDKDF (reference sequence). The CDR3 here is CATSRFGQGNYNEQFF. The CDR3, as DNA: TGTGCCACCAGCAGATTCGGACAGGGAAACTACAATGAGCAGTTCTTC.

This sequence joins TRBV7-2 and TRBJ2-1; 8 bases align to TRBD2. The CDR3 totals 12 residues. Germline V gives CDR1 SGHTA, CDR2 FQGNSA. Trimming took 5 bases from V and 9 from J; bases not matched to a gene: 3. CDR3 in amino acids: CASSPAGGEQFF. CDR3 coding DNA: TGTGCCAGCAGCCCCGCGGGGGGTGAGCAGTTCTTC.

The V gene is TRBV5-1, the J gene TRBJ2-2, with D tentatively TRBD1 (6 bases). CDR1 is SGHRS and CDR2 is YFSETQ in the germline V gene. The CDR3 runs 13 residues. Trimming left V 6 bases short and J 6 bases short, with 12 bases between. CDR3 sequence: CASNLQGSGELFF. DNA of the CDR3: TGCGCCAGCAACCTACAGGGCTCCGGGGAGCTGTTTTTT.

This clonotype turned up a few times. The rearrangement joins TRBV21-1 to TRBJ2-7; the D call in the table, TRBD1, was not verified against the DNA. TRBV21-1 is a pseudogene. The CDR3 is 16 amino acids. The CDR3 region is CASSKFVQGGSYEQYF. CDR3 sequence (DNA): TGTGCCAGCAGCAAGTTCGTACAGGGGGGCTCCTACGAGCAGTACTTC.

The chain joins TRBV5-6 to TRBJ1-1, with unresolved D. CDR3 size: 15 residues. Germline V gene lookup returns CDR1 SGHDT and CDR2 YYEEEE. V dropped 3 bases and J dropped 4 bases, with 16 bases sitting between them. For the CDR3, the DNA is TGTGCCAGCAGCTCAACACAGACCAGAACCACTGAAGCTTTCTTT. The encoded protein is CASSSTQTRTTEAFF.

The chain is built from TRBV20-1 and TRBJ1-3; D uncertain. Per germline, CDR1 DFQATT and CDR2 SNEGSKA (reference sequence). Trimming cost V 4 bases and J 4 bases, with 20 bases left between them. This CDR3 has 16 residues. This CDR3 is CSAIAVERGSGNTIYF. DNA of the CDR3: TGCAGTGCTATTGCCGTAGAGCGAGGCTCGGGAAACACCATATATTTT.

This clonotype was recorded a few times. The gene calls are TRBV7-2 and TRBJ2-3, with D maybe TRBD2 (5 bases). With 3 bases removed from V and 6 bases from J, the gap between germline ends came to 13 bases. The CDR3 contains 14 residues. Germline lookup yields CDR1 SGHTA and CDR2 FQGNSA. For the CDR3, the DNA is TGTGCCAGCAGCTTTAGAGGGAGCAGGGATACGCAGTATTTT. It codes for CASSFRGSRDTQYF.

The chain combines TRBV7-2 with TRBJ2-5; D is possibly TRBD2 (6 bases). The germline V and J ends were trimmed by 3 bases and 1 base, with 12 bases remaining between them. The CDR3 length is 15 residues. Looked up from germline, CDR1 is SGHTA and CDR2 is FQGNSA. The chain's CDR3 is CASSLGGGSQETQYF. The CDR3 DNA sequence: TGTGCCAGCAGCTTGGGGGGTGGGTCCCAAGAGACCCAGTACTTC.